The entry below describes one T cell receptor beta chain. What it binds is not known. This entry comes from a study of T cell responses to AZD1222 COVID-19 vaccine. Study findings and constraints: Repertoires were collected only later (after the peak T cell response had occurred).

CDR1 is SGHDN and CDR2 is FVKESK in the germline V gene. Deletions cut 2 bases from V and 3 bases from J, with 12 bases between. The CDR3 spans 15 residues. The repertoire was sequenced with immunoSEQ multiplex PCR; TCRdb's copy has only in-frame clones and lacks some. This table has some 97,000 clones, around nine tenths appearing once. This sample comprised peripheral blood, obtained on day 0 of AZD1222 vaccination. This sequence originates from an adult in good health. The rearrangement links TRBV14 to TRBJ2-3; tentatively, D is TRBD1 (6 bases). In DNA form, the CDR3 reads TGTGCCAGCAGCCAATACATGGGGGCGACAGATACGCAGTATTTT. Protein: CASSQYMGATDTQYF.